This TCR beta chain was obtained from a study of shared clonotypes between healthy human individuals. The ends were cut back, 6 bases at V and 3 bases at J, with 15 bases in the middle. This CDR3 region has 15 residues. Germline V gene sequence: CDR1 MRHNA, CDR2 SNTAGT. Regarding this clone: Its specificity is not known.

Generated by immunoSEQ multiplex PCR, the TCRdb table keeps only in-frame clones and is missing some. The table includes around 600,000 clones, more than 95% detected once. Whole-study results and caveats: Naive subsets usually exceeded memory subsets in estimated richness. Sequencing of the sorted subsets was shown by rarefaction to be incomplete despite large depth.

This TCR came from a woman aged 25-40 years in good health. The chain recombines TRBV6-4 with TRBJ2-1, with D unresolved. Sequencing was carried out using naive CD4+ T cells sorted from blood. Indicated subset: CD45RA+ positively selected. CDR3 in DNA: TGTGCCAGCAGCCTCCGTGGAGAAGACTACAATGAGCAGTTCTTC. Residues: CASSLRGEDYNEQFF.